The source of this T cell receptor (beta chain) is a study of beta chain features in type 1 diabetes. Points from the study as a whole: Significant though moderate, a shortening of TCRB CDR3s appeared in all four CD4+ subsets of Type 1 diabetes patients.

This clone was observed a handful of times. Antigen: not known. Expressed TCRB transcripts were sequenced because the isolated RNA had all been reverse transcribed beforehand. Libraries were prepared by immunoSEQ multiplex PCR; TCRdb keeps only in-frame clonotypes and omits some of them. The profile shows over 150,000 clones, 6.5% to 9.5% of them singletons. Source material: central memory CD4+ T cells from blood. This clonotype was sampled from a woman between 40 and 55 years old with type 1 diabetes.

For the CDR3, the DNA is TGTGCCAGCTCACTGAGGGACAACCGTAACACTGAAGCTTTCTTT. Amino acid sequence: CASSLRDNRNTEAFF. The chain has TRBV18 and TRBJ1-1; a possible D gene is TRBD1 (6 bases). The germline V and J ends were trimmed by 4 bases and 2 bases, with 14 bases remaining between them. The length of the CDR3 is 15 residues. CDR1 and CDR2 (germline): KGHSH, LQKENI.